One and the same sample provided the 31 T cell receptor beta chains below, sequenced in a study of blood T cell repertoires in COVID-19. Repertoires were generated with immunoSEQ multiplex PCR, while TCRdb's copy carries only in-frame clones and drops some. The sample consists of 55,000 to 70,000 clones, around 80% of them appearing once. The specimen sequenced was peripheral blood. The source is a woman of 80 years or more with acute or convalescent COVID-19.

The chain is built from TRBV19 and TRBJ2-7; TRBD1 is a possible D gene (6 bases). The V end lost 3 bases, the J end lost 0 bases, and 9 bases lay between the germline ends. This CDR3 region has 14 residues. Germline CDR1 and CDR2: LNHDA and SQIVND (reference sequence). The CDR3 loop reads CASSIGDNSYEQYF. Written as DNA, the CDR3 is TGTGCCAGTAGTATCGGGGACAACTCCTACGAGCAGTACTTC. Full variable domain (remainder filled in from reference TRBV19 and TRBJ2-7): DGGITQSPKYLFRKEGQNVTLSCEQNLNHDAMYWYRQDPGQGLRLIYYSQIVNDFQKGDIAEGYSVSREKKESFPLTVTSAQKNPTAFYLCASSIGDNSYEQYFGPGTRLTVT.

The chain uses TRBV6-5 and TRBJ1-3; no clear D gene. The CDR3 sequence is 12 residues long. Germline lookup yields CDR1 MNHEY and CDR2 SVGAGI. Trimming removed 4 bases at V and 7 bases at J, with 8 bases between. The CDR3 region has the DNA TGTGCCAGCAGTTCTAGACCTAACACCATATATTTT. This encodes CASSSRPNTIYF.

The chain recombines TRBV19 with TRBJ2-3, with unresolved D. The CDR3 runs 15 residues. Trimming removed 3 bases from V and 4 bases from J, with 14 bases in between. From germline, CDR1 is LNHDA and CDR2 SQIVND (reference sequence). The CDR3 is CASSISAKPPDTQYF. The CDR3 coding sequence is TGTGCCAGTAGTATCAGCGCTAAGCCCCCAGATACGCAGTATTTT.

The gene calls are TRBV7-9 and TRBJ2-5; tentative D call: TRBD2 (7 bases). Trimming removed 7 bases from V and 5 bases from J, with 20 bases in between. CDR1 is SEHNR, CDR2 FQNEAQ, per germline (reference sequence). CDR3 length: 15 residues. In DNA, the CDR3 is TGTGCCAGCACCCCGACGGGGGGCGCGGGGGAGACCCAGTACTTC. It translates to CASTPTGGAGETQYF.

The chain employs TRBV3-1 (or the pseudogene TRBV3-2) and TRBJ2-1; 9 positions agree with TRBD2. This CDR3 has 17 amino acids. With V trimmed by 4 bases and J by 0 bases, 7 bases remained unmatched. Germline loops: CDR1 LGHDT, CDR2 YNNKEL (reference sequence). The CDR3 DNA is TGTGCCAGCAGCCCATCTAGCGGGGTAGGCTCCTACAATGAGCAGTTCTTC. It yields the protein CASSPSSGVGSYNEQFF.

V is TRBV5-1 and J is TRBJ2-1, with D possibly being TRBD1 (5 bases). CDR3 length equals 15 residues. CDR1 is SGHRS and CDR2 is YFSETQ in the germline V gene. V lost 4 bases and J 0 bases, leaving 11 bases between the germline ends. CDR3 DNA sequence: TGCGCCAGCAGCCCCCAGGGAAGCTCCTACAATGAGCAGTTCTTC. It specifies CASSPQGSSYNEQFF.

V usage is TRBV7-3 and J usage is TRBJ2-2; 8 bases fit TRBD1. Germline CDR1 and CDR2: SGHTA and FQGTGA. V lost 3 bases, J lost 13 bases, and 7 bases stayed unmatched. The CDR3 is 13 residues long. CDR3 DNA sequence: TGTGCCAGCAGCTTCGACAGGGGCGGTGGGCTGTTTTTT. The encoded protein is CASSFDRGGGLFF.

CDR3 residues: CASSLGQGNYEQYF. DNA of the CDR3: TGTGCCAGCAGCTTGGGACAGGGTAATTACGAGCAGTACTTC. The rearrangement joins TRBV5-4 to TRBJ2-7, with 7 bases lining up with TRBD1. The germline V gene has CDR1 SGHNT and CDR2 YYREEE (reference sequence). The V and J ends lost 0 bases and 4 bases, in that order; junction bases with no gene match: 4. This CDR3 has 14 residues.

The chain has TRBV19 and TRBJ1-1, with a weak D call TRBD1 (6 bases). Trimming removed 6 bases at V and 4 bases at J, with 12 bases between. This CDR3 spans 13 amino acids. From germline, CDR1 is LNHDA and CDR2 SQIVND (reference sequence). The CDR3 loop is CASSGGQGTEAFF. DNA for the CDR3: TGTGCCAGTAGCGGGGGGCAGGGCACTGAAGCTTTCTTT.

The CDR3 here is CASSSGRGYTF. In DNA, the CDR3 is TGTGCCAGCAGTTCAGGTCGAGGCTACACCTTC. The rearrangement joins TRBV27 to TRBJ1-2; D is unresolved. CDR1 and CDR2 (germline): MNHEY, SMNVEV (reference sequence). CDR3 length: 11 residues. The V end was cut by 4 bases, the J end by 8 bases, with 8 bases between.

The chain combines TRBV7-3 with TRBJ2-2; 16 nucleotides align to TRBD2. With V trimmed by 4 bases and J by 7 bases, 9 bases remained unmatched. Germline-derived CDR1 and CDR2 are SGHTA and FQGTGA. The CDR3 has 18 residues. CDR3 in DNA: TGTGCCAGCAGCTCGCCGGGACTAGCGGGGGGGCCGATCGGGGAGCTGTTTTTT. Protein: CASSSPGLAGGPIGELFF.

CDR3 in DNA: TGTGCCAGCAGCAACGGGACAGGGAGATCGGGGGGCTACACCTTC. Translation gives CASSNGTGRSGGYTF. J is TRBJ1-2 and V is TRBV7-9; 9 bases are shared with TRBD1. With V trimmed by 5 bases and J by 8 bases, 12 bases remained unmatched. The germline V gene has CDR1 SEHNR and CDR2 FQNEAQ (reference sequence). CDR3 length equals 15 residues.

This chain uses TRBV7-9 with TRBJ2-7, with TRBD2 as a possible D gene (6 bases). V lost 1 base, J lost 6 bases, and 16 bases lay in between. The CDR3 is made up of 15 amino acids. CDR1 SEHNR and CDR2 FQNEAQ come from the germline V gene (reference sequence). The CDR3 reads CASSLVGGMGVEQYF. The DNA for the CDR3 is TGTGCCAGCAGCTTAGTCGGCGGGATGGGGGTCGAGCAGTACTTC.

The chain uses TRBV7-2 and TRBJ1-5, with TRBD1 matching over 9 bases. Germline-derived CDR1 and CDR2 are SGHTA and FQGNSA. The CDR3 consists of 15 residues. V dropped 3 bases and J dropped 9; count of bases not matched to a gene: 9. This chain's CDR3 is CASSFARTGAWPQHF. The CDR3 DNA is TGTGCCAGCAGCTTCGCCAGGACAGGGGCCTGGCCCCAGCATTTT.

This rearrangement joins TRBV5-1 to TRBJ1-1; D ambiguous. Trimming stripped 5 bases from V and 0 bases from J, with 8 bases between. The length of the CDR3 is 13 residues. Per the germline V gene, CDR1 is SGHRS and CDR2 is YFSETQ. The CDR3: CASSSQMNTEAFF. The CDR3 DNA reads TGCGCCAGCAGTTCCCAGATGAACACTGAAGCTTTCTTT.

The rearrangement joins TRBV11-2 to TRBJ2-5; 9 nucleotides line up with TRBD1. Germline V gene data show CDR1 as SGHAT and CDR2 as FQNNGV. This CDR3 is built from 13 residues. Losses at the gene ends were 6 bases for V and 4 bases for J; bases not matched to a gene: 3. The CDR3 spells CASRTQGAETQYF. The CDR3 DNA reads TGTGCCAGCAGGACACAGGGGGCAGAGACCCAGTACTTC.

The chain is built from TRBV3-1 (or the pseudogene TRBV3-2) and TRBJ1-2; 7 bases are shared with TRBD1. CDR1 LGHDT and CDR2 YNNKEL come from the germline V gene (reference sequence). The V and J ends lost 0 bases and 5 bases, in that order; junction bases with no gene match: 6. This CDR3 has 15 amino acids. Here the CDR3 reads CASSQDRGRGYGYTF. In DNA, the CDR3 is TGTGCCAGCAGCCAAGATCGAGGCAGGGGGTATGGCTACACCTTC.

This chain joins TRBV11-3 and TRBJ2-7, with D possibly being TRBD1 (6 bases). Germline CDR1 SGHNT, CDR2 YENEEA. Deletions cut 4 bases from V and 5 bases from J, with 15 bases between. The CDR3 consists of 14 residues. The CDR3: CASSSSPSGDEQYF. The CDR3 region has the DNA TGTGCCAGCAGCTCGAGTCCCTCAGGGGACGAGCAGTACTTC.

This clone was observed a handful of times. The chain joins TRBV30 to TRBJ1-4; D ambiguous. The germline V gene has CDR1 GTSNPN and CDR2 SVGIG (reference sequence). CDR3 length: 12 residues. Trimming removed 2 bases at V and 13 bases at J, with 14 bases between. The CDR3 DNA is TGTGCCTGGAGTCCCCGGAGTCTGGCACTGTTTTTT. Translating it yields CAWSPRSLALFF.

CDR3 DNA: TGCGCCAGCAGCTTGGGACAGGCGAACACTGAAGCTTTCTTT. Translated, it gives CASSLGQANTEAFF. This chain uses TRBV5-1 with TRBJ1-1; possible D gene TRBD1, 6 bases. Germline CDR1 reads SGHRS; CDR2 reads YFSETQ. V gave up 0 bases and J gave up 1 base, with 7 bases separating them. CDR3 length: 14 residues.

This chain connects TRBV28 to TRBJ2-5; TRBD2 matches 8 bases. Germline-derived CDR1 and CDR2 are MDHEN and SYDVKM. The length of the CDR3 is 15 residues. V lost 7 bases, J lost 5 bases, and 12 bases stayed unmatched. CDR3 protein: CASTSNGGAAETQYF. CDR3 DNA sequence: TGTGCCAGCACCAGTAACGGGGGGGCGGCGGAGACCCAGTACTTC.

This chain links TRBV2 with TRBJ2-7; D unresolved. Between the trimmed V and J ends, which lost 9 bases and 7 bases, there was a span of 13 bases. This CDR3 is built from 11 residues. Per the germline V gene, CDR1 is SNHLY and CDR2 is FYNNEI. The CDR3 reads CARTQVSEQYF. The CDR3 region has the DNA TGTGCCAGGACCCAGGTCTCGGAGCAGTACTTC.

The J gene is TRBJ1-2, the V gene TRBV2; D gene ambiguous. The V and J ends lost 9 bases and 7 bases respectively, with 18 bases between them. The CDR3 loop spans 13 amino acids. CDR1 SNHLY and CDR2 FYNNEI come from the germline V gene. CDR3 in DNA: TGTGCCAGGCACGACAAGTTTGGTAGTGGCTACACCTTC. This gives the protein CARHDKFGSGYTF. The whole variable domain, filled in from reference TRBV2 and TRBJ1-2, reads EPEVTQTPSHQVTQMGQEVILRCVPISNHLYFYWYRQILGQKVEFLVSFYNNEISEKSEIFDDQFSVERPDGSNFTLKIRSTKLEDSAMYFCARHDKFGSGYTFGSGTRLTVV.

V gene TRBV19 combines with J gene TRBJ1-2; D is uncertain. V gave up 6 bases and J gave up 5 bases, with 19 bases separating them. The CDR3 contains 15 residues. Looked up from germline, CDR1 is LNHDA and CDR2 is SQIVND (reference sequence). The CDR3 DNA is TGTGCCAGTAGGCCCACCCCCCGCGGATTTTATGGCTACACCTTC. This encodes CASRPTPRGFYGYTF.

This clone was observed a single time. The chain uses TRBV5-8 and TRBJ1-1; TRBD1 aligns across 10 bases. Germline trimming cut 0 bases from V and 4 bases from J; bases unmatched to any gene: 6. CDR1 SGHTS and CDR2 YDEGEE come from the germline V gene. The CDR3 is 16 amino acids. CDR3 DNA sequence: TGTGCCAGCAGCTTGGCCCGTCGGGACAGGGGCACTGAAGCTTTCTTT. Its translation: CASSLARRDRGTEAFF.

The chain links TRBV7-2 to TRBJ1-2, with 9 nucleotides matching TRBD1. With 0 bases clipped from V and 1 base from J, the junction kept 6 bases outside the gene matches. Germline CDR1 reads SGHTA; CDR2 reads FQGNSA. This CDR3 is 17 amino acids long. For the CDR3, the DNA is TGTGCCAGCAGCTTAGCCTTTACAGGGGGCATTAACTATGGCTACACCTTC. Translation gives CASSLAFTGGINYGYTF.

V usage is TRBV2 and J usage is TRBJ1-2; 9 bases agree with TRBD1. V was pared by 6 bases and J by 5 bases, with 7 bases of the junction left unmatched. This CDR3 has 14 amino acids. The germline CDR1 and CDR2 sequences are SNHLY and FYNNEI. As DNA, the CDR3 is TGTGCCAGCAGGGCTACAGGGGGCGTTTATGGCTACACCTTC. This translates into CASRATGGVYGYTF.

V is TRBV6-1 and J is TRBJ2-7; no clear D. The germline V gene has CDR1 MNHNS and CDR2 SASEGT. CDR3 length: 10 amino acids. The ends were cut back, 3 bases at V and 10 bases at J, with 7 bases in the middle. The CDR3 is CASSDGSQYF. The CDR3 DNA reads as TGTGCCAGCAGTGACGGGTCTCAGTACTTC.

This clone was picked up one time. J is TRBJ1-2 and V is TRBV5-4, with TRBD1 identical over 11 bases. The CDR3 length is 16 residues. The germline gives CDR1 SGHNT, CDR2 YYREEE (reference sequence). Trimming cost V 4 bases and J 4 bases; bases outside gene matches: 9. The CDR3 bases are TGTGCCAGCAGCGACCCGGGACAGGGGGTCCTCTATGGCTACACCTTC. Its protein product is CASSDPGQGVLYGYTF.

The chain joins TRBV29-1 to TRBJ2-7; 7 nucleotides line up with TRBD2. Trimming cost V 2 bases and J 0 bases; bases outside gene matches: 4. CDR3 length: 14 residues. Germline-derived CDR1 and CDR2 are SQVTM and ANQGSEA. For the CDR3, the DNA is TGCAGCGTTGAAATTCCGGGGGGCTCCTACGAGCAGTACTTC. Translating gives CSVEIPGGSYEQYF.

This chain links TRBV7-9 with TRBJ1-1, with 9 bases lining up with TRBD1. This CDR3 is built from 13 residues. Unmatched junction bases numbered 4, after V lost 5 bases and J lost 6 bases. Germline V gene lookup returns CDR1 SEHNR and CDR2 FQNEAQ (reference sequence). The CDR3 nucleotides read TGTGCCAGCAGCCGACAGGGGGACCCTGAAGCTTTCTTT. This codes for CASSRQGDPEAFF.